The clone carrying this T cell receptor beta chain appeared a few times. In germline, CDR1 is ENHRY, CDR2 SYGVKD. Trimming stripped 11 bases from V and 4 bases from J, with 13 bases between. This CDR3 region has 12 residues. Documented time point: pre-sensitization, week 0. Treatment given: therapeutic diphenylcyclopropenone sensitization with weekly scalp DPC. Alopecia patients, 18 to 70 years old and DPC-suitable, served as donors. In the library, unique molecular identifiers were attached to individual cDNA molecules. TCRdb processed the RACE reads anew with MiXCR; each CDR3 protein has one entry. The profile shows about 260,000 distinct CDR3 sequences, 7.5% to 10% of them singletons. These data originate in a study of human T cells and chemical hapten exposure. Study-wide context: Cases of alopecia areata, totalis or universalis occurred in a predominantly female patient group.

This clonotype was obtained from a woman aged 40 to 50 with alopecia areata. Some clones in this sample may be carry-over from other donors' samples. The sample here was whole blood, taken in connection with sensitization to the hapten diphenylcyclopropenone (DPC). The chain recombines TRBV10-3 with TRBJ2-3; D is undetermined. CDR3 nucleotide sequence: TGTGCCGCCACGGACGACGCAGATACGCAGTATTTT. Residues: CAATDDADTQYF.